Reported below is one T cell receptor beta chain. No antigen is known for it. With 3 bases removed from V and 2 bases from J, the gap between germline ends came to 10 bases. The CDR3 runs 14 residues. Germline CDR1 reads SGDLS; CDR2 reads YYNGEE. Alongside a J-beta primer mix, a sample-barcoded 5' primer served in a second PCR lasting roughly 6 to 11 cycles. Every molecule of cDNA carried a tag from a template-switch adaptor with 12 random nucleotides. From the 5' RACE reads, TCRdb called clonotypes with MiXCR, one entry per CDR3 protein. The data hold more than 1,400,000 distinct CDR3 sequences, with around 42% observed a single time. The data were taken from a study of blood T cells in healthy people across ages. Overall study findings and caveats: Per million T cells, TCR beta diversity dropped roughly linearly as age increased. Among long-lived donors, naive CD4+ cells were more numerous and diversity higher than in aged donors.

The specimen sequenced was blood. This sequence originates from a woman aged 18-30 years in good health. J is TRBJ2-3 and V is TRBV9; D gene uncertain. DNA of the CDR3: TGTGCCAGCAGCGCCAATCAGGACACAGATACGCAGTATTTT. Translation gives CASSANQDTDTQYF.